This T cell receptor beta chain came from a study of CD8+ T cells in alopecia areata. Across the study: Female C3H/HeJ mice aged roughly 6-11 weeks received skin from spontaneously alopecic C3H/HeJ graft donors aged roughly 6-13 months. Whole-study results and caveats: Normal scalp showed lower clonality than lesional scalp, especially alopecia totalis/universalis. The study found TCR sharing across patients less clear than in mice, possibly for HLA reasons.

There are 13 residues in the CDR3. Trimming took 7 bases from V and 0 from J, leaving 9 bases between them. Germline loops: CDR1 NNHDY, CDR2 SYVADS. The sample holds a few counts of this clone. Its cognate antigen is unknown. Gene labels here are mouse ones. The sequence runs out 4 residues before the end of the CDR3; the remainder is reconstructed from the germline J gene. After isolation, RNA underwent reverse transcription to generate cDNA as the sequencing template. The repertoire was sequenced with immunoSEQ multiplex PCR; TCRdb's copy has only in-frame clones and lacks some. There are about 110,000 clones in the sample, none observed a single time.

The J gene is TRBJ2-3, the V gene TRBV13-3; D possibly corresponds to TRBD2 (5 bases). Sequencing input: lesional skin. The origin of this receptor is a C3H/HeJ mouse with alopecia areata. Strain haplotype at MHC: H2-k. The covered CDR3 bases are TGTGCCAGCTCCTGGACTAGTGCAGAA. Translated, it gives CASSWTSAE. The full CDR3 protein is CASSWTSAETLYF.